The 27 T cell receptor beta chains listed next were all sequenced from one sample in a study of shared clonotypes between healthy human individuals. Terminally differentiated effector memory CD45RA+ cells were excluded by CCR7 positive selection of CD45RO-negative cells. Sequencing used immunoSEQ multiplex PCR; TCRdb keeps in-frame clones, though not all of them. The sample consists of about 580,000 clones, 95% to 98% of them appearing once. The sequencing input was naive CD8+ T cells sorted from blood. The receptors were gathered from a man younger than 45 in good health.

The chain has TRBV5-5 and TRBJ2-1, with 7 positions matching TRBD2. Per germline, CDR1 SGHKS and CDR2 YYEKEE (reference sequence). The CDR3 has 15 amino acids. V dropped 1 base and J dropped 6; count of bases not matched to a gene: 7. CDR3 nucleotides: TGTGCCAGCAGCTTGCATCTAGCGGAAGGCAATGAGCAGTTCTTC. It yields the protein CASSLHLAEGNEQFF. The whole variable domain, filled in from reference TRBV5-5 and TRBJ2-1, reads DAGVTQSPTHLIKTRGQQVTLRCSPISGHKSVSWYQQVLGQGPQFIFQYYEKEERGRGNFPDRFSARQFPNYSSELNVNALLLGDSALYLCASSLHLAEGNEQFFGPGTRLTVL.

This sequence joins TRBV19 and TRBJ2-7; tentative D call: TRBD2 (6 bases). V dropped 6 bases and J dropped 2 bases, with 14 bases sitting between them. This CDR3 spans 14 amino acids. The germline gives CDR1 LNHDA, CDR2 SQIVND (reference sequence). CDR3 coding DNA: TGTGCCAGTAGCCACGGGGCGGGGACCTACGAGCAGTACTTC. Amino acids: CASSHGAGTYEQYF.

CDR3 sequence: CASSPPGMVQGDGYTF. Written as DNA, the CDR3 is TGCGCCAGCAGCCCCCCAGGTATGGTACAGGGGGATGGCTACACCTTC. The chain couples TRBV4-3 to TRBJ1-2; the match to TRBD1 covers 8 bases. V shed 4 bases, J shed 6 bases, and the junction held 13 bases outside the gene matches. The CDR3 runs 16 residues. Germline values: CDR1 LGHNA, CDR2 YSLEER.

The V gene is TRBV11-2, the J gene TRBJ2-2, with unresolved D. CDR3 length: 15 residues. Trimming stripped 5 bases from V and 5 bases from J, with 15 bases between. CDR1 is SGHAT and CDR2 is FQNNGV in the germline V gene. The CDR3 here is CASSGELQPTGELFF. The CDR3 DNA is TGTGCCAGCAGCGGAGAGCTACAGCCTACCGGGGAGCTGTTTTTT.

V and J are TRBV7-2 and TRBJ2-3; 8 positions agree with TRBD2. J lost 0 bases, V lost 5 bases, and 4 bases had no gene match. The CDR3 is made up of 15 amino acids. Germline V gene sequence: CDR1 SGHTA, CDR2 FQGNSA. The chain's CDR3 is CASSPIAGSTDTQYF. The CDR3 DNA reads as TGTGCCAGCAGCCCTATAGCGGGGAGCACAGATACGCAGTATTTT.

This rearrangement joins TRBV27 to TRBJ2-7; D unclear. Germline CDR1 MNHEY, CDR2 SMNVEV (reference sequence). The CDR3 contains 15 residues. The V end lost 1 base, the J end lost 1 base, and 11 bases lay between the germline ends. The CDR3 nucleotides are TGTGCCAGCAGTTTATACCGTCATCCATCCTACGAGCAGTACTTC. Amino acid sequence: CASSLYRHPSYEQYF.

The gene calls are TRBV18 and TRBJ2-7; tentative D call: TRBD1 (5 bases). Germline V gene data show CDR1 as KGHSH and CDR2 as LQKENI. The CDR3 totals 13 residues. Trimming removed 3 bases from V and 5 bases from J, with 11 bases in between. CDR3 nucleotide sequence: TGTGCCAGCTCACCTCCTGACAGCAACGAGCAGTACTTC. Amino acids: CASSPPDSNEQYF.

The rearrangement joins TRBV6-6 to TRBJ2-1; 10 positions match TRBD1. Per the germline V gene, CDR1 is MNHNY and CDR2 is SVGAGI (reference sequence). The CDR3 is 15 amino acids. With V trimmed by 0 bases and J by 5 bases, 1 base remained unmatched. The CDR3 DNA is TGTGCCAGCAGTTACTCGACAGGGGGCCACAATGAGCAGTTCTTC. Translation: CASSYSTGGHNEQFF.

The J gene is TRBJ1-4, the V gene TRBV11-2, with D unresolved. Per germline, CDR1 SGHAT and CDR2 FQNNGV. V was cut by 5 bases and J by 7 bases, with 20 bases left in between. The CDR3 runs 16 residues. The CDR3 DNA reads as TGTGCCAGCAGCCCCACTCACCCCGAATGGCGTGAAAAACTGTTTTTT. Translation gives CASSPTHPEWREKLFF.

The chain has TRBV13 and TRBJ2-3, with 9 nucleotides matching TRBD1. The germline CDR1 and CDR2 sequences are PRHDT and FYEKMQ (reference sequence). V trimming: 2 bases; J trimming: 2 bases; junction bases outside the gene matches: 8. This CDR3 comprises 17 residues. The CDR3 loop is CASSLISGQGFTDTQYF. For the CDR3, the DNA is TGTGCCAGCAGCTTAATTTCGGGACAGGGATTCACAGATACGCAGTATTTT.

The chain recombines TRBV30 with TRBJ1-5; D gene ambiguous. Germline V gene sequence: CDR1 GTSNPN, CDR2 SVGIG (reference sequence). V lost 4 bases to trimming and J lost 6 bases, with 19 bases between them. The CDR3 is 15 amino acids. CDR3 in amino acids: CAWKSPGFGSQPQHF. CDR3 bases: TGTGCCTGGAAATCGCCAGGATTCGGGAGTCAGCCCCAGCATTTT.

V usage is TRBV5-4 and J usage is TRBJ2-1; TRBD2 matches 12 bases. The ends lost 4 bases at V and 4 bases at J; junction bases unmatched: 3. The germline V gene encodes CDR1 SGHNT and CDR2 YYREEE (reference sequence). The CDR3 sequence is 15 residues long. This chain's CDR3 is CASSKTSGSYNEQFF. The CDR3 nucleotides read TGTGCCAGCAGCAAGACTAGCGGGAGTTACAATGAGCAGTTCTTC.

The chain couples TRBV7-6 to TRBJ2-2, with D perhaps being TRBD1 or TRBD2 (5 bases each). Trimming shortened V by 1 base and J by 5 bases, and 14 bases separated the two germline ends. The germline CDR1 and CDR2 sequences are SGHVS and FNYEAQ. This CDR3 region has 16 residues. The CDR3 protein is CASSLGWGLGTGELFF. In DNA, the CDR3 is TGTGCCAGCAGCTTAGGTTGGGGGTTAGGAACCGGGGAGCTGTTTTTT.

Only one count was recorded for this clone. The chain combines TRBV5-1 with TRBJ2-7; the D gene is possibly TRBD1 (6 bases). This CDR3 has 14 amino acids. Germline V gene sequence: CDR1 SGHRS, CDR2 YFSETQ. Trimming shortened V by 4 bases and J by 2 bases, and 13 bases separated the two germline ends. The CDR3 DNA is TGCGCCAGCAGCATGGCGGACAGCCCCTACGAGCAGTACTTC. It specifies CASSMADSPYEQYF.

This rearrangement joins TRBV9 to TRBJ2-3; D is perhaps TRBD2 (6 bases). The CDR3 has 15 residues. CDR1 and CDR2 from the germline V gene are SGDLS and YYNGEE. V lost 1 base and J lost 0, with 9 bases in between. In DNA, the CDR3 is TGTGCCAGCAGCGTATACGGGAGAAGCACAGATACGCAGTATTTT. This translates into CASSVYGRSTDTQYF.

The rearrangement uses TRBV5-1 and TRBJ2-5, with TRBD2 as a possible D gene (5 bases). The CDR3 contains 18 residues. V gave up 4 bases and J gave up 4 bases, with 26 bases separating them. Germline V gene sequence: CDR1 SGHRS, CDR2 YFSETQ. CDR3 loop: CASSGAGPPGLSRETQYF. CDR3 nucleotide sequence: TGCGCCAGCAGCGGAGCTGGACCACCGGGGTTAAGCAGAGAGACCCAGTACTTC. The complete variable domain, with remaining parts taken from reference TRBV5-1 and TRBJ2-5, reads KAGVTQTPRYLIKTRGQQVTLSCSPISGHRSVSWYQQTPGQGLQFLFEYFSETQRNKGNFPGRFSGRQFSNSRSEMNVSTLELGDSALYLCASSGAGPPGLSRETQYFGPGTRLLVL.

J is TRBJ2-7 and V is TRBV5-1, with D perhaps being TRBD1 or TRBD2 (5 bases each). The germline V and J ends were trimmed by 4 bases and 2 bases, with 19 bases remaining between them. The CDR3 covers 16 residues. Germline-derived CDR1 and CDR2 are SGHRS and YFSETQ. CDR3 bases: TGCGCCAGCAGCCCCGAGGGCAGGTTGGGGGCCTACGAGCAGTACTTC. Its protein product is CASSPEGRLGAYEQYF.

The V call is TRBV18, the J call TRBJ2-7, with TRBD1 identical over 9 bases. Germline CDR1 and CDR2: KGHSH and LQKENI. The J segment lost 2 bases and the V segment lost 6 bases, leaving 8 bases of the junction unmatched. The CDR3 covers 15 residues. The CDR3: CASSRPGQGPYEQYF. Here the CDR3 DNA reads TGTGCCAGCTCCCGACCGGGACAGGGCCCCTACGAGCAGTACTTC.

The chain is built from TRBV7-6 and TRBJ2-1; tentative D call: TRBD2 (6 bases). The germline V gene has CDR1 SGHVS and CDR2 FNYEAQ. V lost 1 base and J 0 bases, leaving 10 bases between the germline ends. The CDR3 is 16 amino acids. This CDR3 reads CASSLGVGSSYNEQFF. CDR3 nucleotides: TGTGCCAGCAGCTTAGGGGTCGGGAGCTCCTACAATGAGCAGTTCTTC.

The chain combines TRBV5-6 with TRBJ2-1; D is perhaps TRBD1 (5 bases). The V gene's germline CDR1 is SGHDT and CDR2 YYEEEE. There are 11 residues in the CDR3. The V and J ends lost 6 bases and 9 bases respectively, with 10 bases between them. The CDR3 is CASIWGGEQFF. As DNA, the CDR3 is TGTGCCAGCATCTGGGGCGGTGAGCAGTTCTTC.

The V and J genes are TRBV4-1 and TRBJ2-7; weak D call: TRBD2 (5 bases). CDR3 length: 15 residues. V was shortened by 0 bases and J by 3 bases, with 12 bases between the two germline ends. Germline V lookup: CDR1 MGHRA, CDR2 YSYEKL. CDR3 DNA: TGCGCCAGCAGCCAAGACCTGGCGGGCTACTACGAGCAGTACTTC. Amino acid sequence: CASSQDLAGYYEQYF.

The rearrangement links TRBV6-6 to TRBJ2-7; D is ambiguous. Germline V gene data show CDR1 as MNHNY and CDR2 as SVGAGI (reference sequence). V dropped 6 bases and J dropped 4 bases, with 10 bases sitting between them. The CDR3 is 12 residues long. The CDR3 nucleotides read TGTGCCAGCAGGCACCAGGAGTACGAGCAGTACTTC. Protein: CASRHQEYEQYF.

The V and J genes are TRBV6-6 and TRBJ2-7, with TRBD1 as a possible D gene (6 bases). Trimming removed 4 bases at V and 1 base at J, with 11 bases between. Germline CDR1 MNHNY, CDR2 SVGAGI (reference sequence). The CDR3 totals 14 residues. CDR3 coding DNA: TGTGCCAGCAGTTCGCGACAGGAATCCTACGAGCAGTACTTC. Amino acid sequence: CASSSRQESYEQYF.

CDR3 in amino acids: CASSYSGTGPTFF. CDR3 bases: TGTGCCAGCAGTTACTCCGGGACTGGGCCTACATTCTTC. The chain joins TRBV6-5 to TRBJ2-1; possible D gene TRBD2, 6 bases. The CDR3 is 13 residues long. From germline, CDR1 is MNHEY and CDR2 SVGAGI. With 0 bases removed from V and 16 bases from J, the gap between germline ends came to 16 bases.

The chain is built from TRBV7-6 and TRBJ2-5; D might be TRBD2 (5 bases). This CDR3 is built from 14 residues. Germline V gives CDR1 SGHVS, CDR2 FNYEAQ. The V end was cut by 10 bases, the J end by 0 bases, with 15 bases between. The CDR3, as DNA: TGTGCCACCGCCCCGGAGGCGGACCAAGAGACCCAGTACTTC. Its translation is CATAPEADQETQYF. Together with reference TRBV7-6 and TRBJ2-5, the CDR3 gives the full variable domain: GAGVSQSPRYKVTKRGQDVALRCDPISGHVSLYWYRQALGQGPEFLTYFNYEAQQDKSGLPNDRFSAERPEGSISTLTIQRTEQRDSAMYRCATAPEADQETQYFGPGTRLLVL.

This rearrangement joins TRBV12-5 to TRBJ2-7, with D perhaps given as TRBD1 or TRBD2 (5 bases each). This CDR3 is built from 14 residues. Trimming shortened V by 5 bases and J by 2 bases, and 13 bases separated the two germline ends. Germline CDR1 and CDR2: LGHNT and FRNRAP. CDR3 amino acids: CASGPPGRPYEQYF. The CDR3 DNA follows: TGTGCTAGTGGTCCTCCGGGACGGCCCTACGAGCAGTACTTC.

The J gene is TRBJ2-1, the V gene TRBV7-2; no firm D call. CDR3 size: 11 residues. V was clipped by 1 base and J by 7 bases, with 2 bases between them. Per germline, CDR1 SGHTA and CDR2 FQGNSA. The CDR3: CASSLENEQFF. In DNA form, the CDR3 reads TGTGCCAGCAGCTTAGAGAATGAGCAGTTCTTC.